This TCR beta chain was captured in a study of cytomegalovirus exposure and HLA in healthy donors. The V gene's germline CDR1 is SGHRS and CDR2 YFSETQ. V was shortened by 5 bases and J by 6 bases, with 17 bases between the two germline ends. The CDR3 length is 15 residues. The PCR contained 60 Vbeta and 13 Jbeta primers. Assay used: immunoSEQ multiplex PCR; TCRdb lists only in-frame clones, some missing. In the table there are approximately 110,000 clones, nearly 75% of which are singletons. The source of this sequence is a man aged 30 to 39 in good health and CMV-seropositive. Sequencing used PBMCs. The gene calls are TRBV5-1 and TRBJ2-2; D might be TRBD2 (5 bases). CDR3 nucleotide sequence: TGCGCCAGCAGTCCGATGGGGATGGAGGCCGGGGAGCTGTTTTTT. Translation: CASSPMGMEAGELFF. Together with reference TRBV5-1 and TRBJ2-2, the CDR3 gives the full variable domain: KAGVTQTPRYLIKTRGQQVTLSCSPISGHRSVSWYQQTPGQGLQFLFEYFSETQRNKGNFPGRFSGRQFSNSRSEMNVSTLELGDSALYLCASSPMGMEAGELFFGEGSRLTVL.